A single sample gave rise to the 22 T cell receptor beta chains below, sequenced in a study of blood T cell repertoires in COVID-19. The repertoire was sequenced with immunoSEQ multiplex PCR; TCRdb's copy has only in-frame clones and lacks some. Of around 160,000 clones detected, around 81% appear once; the ten largest clones hold 13%. The sequencing input was peripheral blood. These receptors all stem from a man aged 55 to 69 with active or convalescent COVID-19.

The chain uses TRBV28 and TRBJ2-7; perhaps TRBD2 as D (5 bases). The V gene's germline CDR1 is MDHEN and CDR2 SYDVKM. This CDR3 spans 15 amino acids. Trimming took off 6 bases at V and 7 bases at J, with 22 bases between the two ends. The CDR3 sequence is CASRSHGPVSGEQYF. CDR3 DNA sequence: TGTGCCAGCAGGTCACATGGGCCCGTCTCGGGGGAGCAGTACTTC.

The chain recombines TRBV7-2 with TRBJ2-7; a possible D gene is TRBD2 (5 bases). V was cut by 4 bases and J by 4 bases, with 17 bases left in between. Per germline, CDR1 SGHTA and CDR2 FQGNSA. This CDR3 is 15 amino acids long. The CDR3 here is CASSSSGGLVYEQYF. Here the CDR3 DNA reads TGTGCCAGCAGCTCCTCAGGCGGGCTAGTATACGAGCAGTACTTC.

This clone has a handful of counts. The rearrangement joins TRBV20-1 to TRBJ2-1; tentatively, D is TRBD2 (6 bases). CDR3 length equals 15 residues. CDR1 and CDR2 from the germline V gene are DFQATT and SNEGSKA (reference sequence). V was pared by 3 bases and J by 4 bases, with 16 bases between. In DNA, the CDR3 is TGCAGTGCTAGTTCGGTACTAGCTTATTACAATGAGCAGTTCTTC. Its translation is CSASSVLAYYNEQFF.

V and J are TRBV6-5 and TRBJ1-1; D unresolved. The CDR3 length is 14 residues. Germline assignment: CDR1 MNHEY and CDR2 SVGAGI. V gave up 0 bases and J gave up 2 bases, with 7 bases separating them. The CDR3 sequence: CASSYSRVNTEAFF. In DNA form, the CDR3 reads TGTGCCAGCAGTTACTCGCGAGTAAACACTGAAGCTTTCTTT.

This clone was counted a few times. This chain uses TRBV19 with TRBJ2-7; 11 bases are a match to TRBD2. Trimming cost V 6 bases and J 5 bases; bases outside gene matches: 6. The germline V gene has CDR1 LNHDA and CDR2 SQIVND (reference sequence). This CDR3 region has 14 residues. CDR3 region: CASSPSGRNNEQYF. Here the CDR3 DNA reads TGTGCCAGTAGCCCTAGCGGGAGGAACAACGAGCAGTACTTC.

The chain is built from TRBV28 and TRBJ2-2; 10 bases align to TRBD1. The CDR3 consists of 16 residues. Losses at the gene ends were 2 bases for V and 5 bases for J; bases not matched to a gene: 5. Germline assignment: CDR1 MDHEN and CDR2 SYDVKM. The CDR3 bases are TGTGCCAGCAGTTTAATCGACAGGGGGCCTACCGGGGAGCTGTTTTTT. This translates into CASSLIDRGPTGELFF.

V is TRBV28 and J is TRBJ1-1; no clear D. The CDR3 length is 12 residues. Germline lookup yields CDR1 MDHEN and CDR2 SYDVKM. V shed 5 bases and J shed 0 bases, with 4 bases lying between them. The CDR3 DNA sequence: TGTGCCAGCAGTACTTTGAACACTGAAGCTTTCTTT. Protein product: CASSTLNTEAFF.

The J gene is TRBJ2-5, the V gene TRBV11-3, with TRBD2 identical over 8 bases. The CDR3 extends over 15 amino acids. Germline CDR1 is SGHNT and CDR2 is YENEEA. Germline trimming cut 5 bases from V and 2 bases from J; bases unmatched to any gene: 7. DNA for the CDR3: TGTGCCAGCAGCCATAGCGGGGCGGCACAAGAGACCCAGTACTTC. It yields the protein CASSHSGAAQETQYF.

The chain links TRBV5-4 to TRBJ1-1; TRBD1 matches at 8 bases. The CDR3 spans 15 residues. V lost 4 bases to trimming and J lost 0 bases; unmatched junction nucleotides: 5. In germline, CDR1 is SGHNT, CDR2 YYREEE (reference sequence). CDR3: CASSTRQGLNTEAFF. The CDR3 DNA reads as TGTGCCAGCAGCACGAGACAGGGGTTGAACACTGAAGCTTTCTTT.

This clone was seen many times. The V call is TRBV20-1, the J call TRBJ2-7; D remains ambiguous. The CDR3 is 11 amino acids. Germline V gene lookup returns CDR1 DFQATT and CDR2 SNEGSKA (reference sequence). The V end lost 6 bases, the J end lost 3 bases, and 9 bases lay between the germline ends. CDR3 sequence: CSASSFYEQYF. CDR3 DNA: TGCAGTGCCTCCTCTTTCTACGAGCAGTACTTC.

V usage is TRBV7-9 and J usage is TRBJ2-5; TRBD1 matches at 7 bases. This CDR3 has 15 amino acids. Germline lookup yields CDR1 SEHNR and CDR2 FQNEAQ (reference sequence). The V and J ends lost 8 bases and 5 bases, in that order; junction bases with no gene match: 14. CDR3 protein: CASLPTGDLGETQYF. Here the CDR3 DNA reads TGTGCCAGCCTCCCTACAGGGGACCTAGGGGAGACCCAGTACTTC.

The V gene is TRBV11-3, the J gene TRBJ1-4; the D is unclear. The germline CDR1 and CDR2 sequences are SGHNT and YENEEA. V was shortened by 7 bases and J by 4 bases, with 13 bases between the two germline ends. CDR3 length equals 14 residues. The CDR3 is CASTNRDYNEKLFF. The CDR3 bases are TGTGCCAGCACGAACCGAGACTATAATGAAAAACTGTTTTTT. Based on the CDR3 plus reference TRBV11-3 and TRBJ1-4, the full variable domain is EAGVVQSPRYKIIEKKQPVAFWCNPISGHNTLYWYLQNLGQGPELLIRYENEEAVDDSQLPKDRFSAERLKGVDSTLKIQPAELGDSAVYLCASTNRDYNEKLFFGSGTQLSVL.

The V call is TRBV7-2, the J call TRBJ2-1, with 10 bases fitting TRBD1. V dropped 3 bases and J dropped 15; count of bases not matched to a gene: 2. Germline V gene data show CDR1 as SGHTA and CDR2 as FQGNSA. CDR3 length: 11 residues. CDR3 loop: CASSLTGGPFF. The CDR3 DNA sequence: TGTGCCAGCAGCTTGACAGGGGGCCCGTTCTTC.

The chain joins TRBV27 to TRBJ2-3, with TRBD2 matching 9 bases. This CDR3 comprises 17 residues. V lost 4 bases to trimming and J lost 3 bases; unmatched junction nucleotides: 11. Germline assignment: CDR1 MNHEY and CDR2 SMNVEV (reference sequence). DNA of the CDR3: TGTGCCAGCAGTTGGGGACTTAGCGGGAGAGGGACAGATACGCAGTATTTT. The encoded protein is CASSWGLSGRGTDTQYF.

This clone was detected only once. The chain couples TRBV7-9 to TRBJ2-5, with D perhaps TRBD2 (5 bases). V dropped 6 bases and J dropped 10 bases, with 18 bases sitting between them. The CDR3 loop spans 13 amino acids. Germline CDR1 and CDR2: SEHNR and FQNEAQ (reference sequence). The CDR3 DNA reads TGTGCCAGCAGTCAACAAGCTCCCGGGGACCAGTACTTC. Translating it yields CASSQQAPGDQYF.

The rearrangement uses TRBV11-2 and TRBJ1-1, with D maybe TRBD1 (5 bases). Germline V gene sequence: CDR1 SGHAT, CDR2 FQNNGV. Trimming removed 7 bases at V and 9 bases at J, with 27 bases between. The CDR3 spans 16 residues. The CDR3 is CASIPFGGSSYLKAFF. CDR3 nucleotides: TGTGCCAGCATCCCCTTCGGGGGGTCGTCTTACTTGAAAGCTTTCTTT.

V usage is TRBV5-1 and J usage is TRBJ2-7; 14 bases match TRBD2. The CDR3 consists of 16 residues. V trimming: 0 bases; J trimming: 5 bases; junction bases outside the gene matches: 4. The germline CDR1 and CDR2 sequences are SGHRS and YFSETQ. The CDR3 spells CASSLGGTSGSHEQYF. CDR3 sequence (DNA): TGCGCCAGCAGCTTGGGAGGGACTAGCGGGAGCCACGAGCAGTACTTC. The full variable domain, in which reference TRBV5-1 and TRBJ2-7 provide the parts outside the CDR3, is KAGVTQTPRYLIKTRGQQVTLSCSPISGHRSVSWYQQTPGQGLQFLFEYFSETQRNKGNFPGRFSGRQFSNSRSEMNVSTLELGDSALYLCASSLGGTSGSHEQYFGPGTRLTVT.

This clone appeared a single time. The rearrangement links TRBV6-6 to TRBJ2-7, with a weak D call TRBD2 (6 bases). The germline V gene encodes CDR1 MNHNY and CDR2 SVGAGI (reference sequence). The CDR3 sequence is 11 residues long. V lost 7 bases and J lost 5, with 9 bases in between. The CDR3 DNA reads TGTGCCAGCACGGGGGTAGACGAGCAGTACTTC. This codes for CASTGVDEQYF.

The chain links TRBV7-8 to TRBJ1-2; TRBD1 might be the D (6 bases). The ends were cut back, 0 bases at V and 2 bases at J, with 13 bases in the middle. CDR1 is SGHVS and CDR2 is FQNEAQ in the germline V gene. CDR3 size: 16 residues. The DNA for the CDR3 is TGTGCCAGCAGCTTAGCGGGTGGACAGCTCAACTATGGCTACACCTTC. Protein product: CASSLAGGQLNYGYTF. The complete variable domain, with remaining parts taken from reference TRBV7-8 and TRBJ1-2, reads GAGVSQSPRYKVAKRGQDVALRCDPISGHVSLFWYQQALGQGPEFLTYFQNEAQLDKSGLPSDRFFAERPEGSVSTLKIQRTQQEDSAVYLCASSLAGGQLNYGYTFGSGTRLTVV.

The chain couples TRBV6-5 to TRBJ2-7; maybe TRBD2 (5 bases). Germline CDR1 and CDR2: MNHEY and SVGAGI. Trimming cost V 7 bases and J 3 bases, with 13 bases left between them. This CDR3 has 13 amino acids. The CDR3 region has the DNA TGTGCCAGCACATACGTCGGGAACTACGAGCAGTACTTC. This sequence encodes CASTYVGNYEQYF.

This clone is a singleton in its sample. This chain joins TRBV7-2 and TRBJ1-6; TRBD1 might be the D (5 bases). Germline V CDR1 and CDR2: SGHTA, FQGNSA. This CDR3 has 18 residues. Trimming removed 5 bases at V and 0 bases at J, with 17 bases between. CDR3 residues: CASSQTRAPSSYNSPLHF. DNA for the CDR3: TGTGCCAGCAGCCAGACCAGGGCACCGAGCTCCTATAATTCACCCCTCCACTTT.

Written as DNA, the CDR3 is TGTGCCAGTAGTATCGGGACAGACAATGAGCAGTTCTTC. Protein: CASSIGTDNEQFF. The chain combines TRBV19 with TRBJ2-1; 7 nucleotides agree with TRBD1. With V trimmed by 3 bases and J by 5 bases, 1 base remained unmatched. This CDR3 has 13 residues. The V gene's germline CDR1 is LNHDA and CDR2 SQIVND (reference sequence).